These 21 T cell receptor beta chains came from one sample sequenced in a study of T cell clonality in common variable immunodeficiency. The study, taken as a whole, reports: In common variable immunodeficiency, TCR beta chains reportedly carried fewer deletions and N-nucleotide insertions.

The table came from immunoSEQ multiplex PCR; TCRdb's copy has only in-frame clones and leaves some out. This repertoire holds fewer than 30,000 clones, and none appear only once. Their cognate antigens are unknown. Specimen: peripheral blood mononuclear cells. The receptors were gathered from a human donor with common variable immunodeficiency.

As regards this clone: The CDR3 end falls 3 residues outside the read, so it is completed with the germline J gene. This specimen includes other DNA sequences encoding the same CDR3. The rearrangement uses TRBV7-2 and TRBJ1-1, with 8 bases fitting TRBD1. The CDR3 totals 15 residues. The V gene end was trimmed by 5 bases and the J gene end by 1 base; junction bases not matched to a gene: 6. Germline V gene lookup returns CDR1 SGHTA and CDR2 FQGNSA. CDR3 in amino acids: CASSPRTGTNTEAFF. CDR3 bases read: TGTGCCAGCAGCCCCAGGACAGGGACGAACACTGAA.

This clone has only a few counts. The read falls 3 residues short of the CDR3 end, and the missing part is taken from the germline J gene. This sample also contains other DNA sequences that code for the same CDR3. The chain combines TRBV7-2 with TRBJ2-3; D is perhaps TRBD2 (7 bases). CDR3 length equals 17 residues. CDR1 is SGHTA and CDR2 is FQGNSA in the germline V gene. V shed 0 bases and J shed 3 bases, with 16 bases lying between them. Incomplete CDR3 DNA: TGTGCCAGCAGCTTAGCCGTTATCGGGGGGCTGACAGATACG. This translates into CASSLAVIGGLTDT. The full CDR3 is CASSLAVIGGLTDTQYF.

The table lists this clone with a few counts. The read terminates 3 residues before the CDR3 end, so the remaining end is supplied by the germline J gene. The rearrangement uses TRBV7-9 and TRBJ2-5; 8 bases are a match to TRBD1. CDR3 size: 13 residues. Per the germline V gene, CDR1 is SEHNR and CDR2 is FQNEAQ (reference sequence). V trimming: 8 bases; J trimming: 5 bases; junction bases outside the gene matches: 7. This CDR3 is CASLDRDRETQYF. CDR3 DNA (partial): TGTGCCAGCCTAGACCGGGACAGGGAGACC. Full variable domain (missing parts from reference TRBV7-9 and TRBJ2-5): DTGVSQNPRHKITKRGQNVTFRCDPISEHNRLYWYRQTLGQGPEFLTYFQNEAQLEKSRLLSDRFSAERPKGSFSTLEIQRTEQGDSAMYLCASLDRDRETQYFGPGTRLLVL.

At least ten counts were recorded for this clone. The CDR3 end lies 3 residues beyond the end of the read and is filled in from the germline J gene. J is TRBJ2-1 and V is TRBV13, with 9 bases fitting TRBD2. With 2 bases clipped from V and 9 bases from J, the junction kept 17 bases outside the gene matches. Germline CDR1 is PRHDT and CDR2 is FYEKMQ (reference sequence). The CDR3 runs 18 residues. The CDR3: CASSLLLRGGAGPSEQFF. The CDR3 bases that were read are TGTGCCAGCAGCTTACTTTTACGCGGGGGGGCTGGACCCAGTGAG.

This clone was detected only a few times. The read gets to within 3 residues of the CDR3 end, and the germline J gene fills in the rest. Within the sample, other DNA sequences also encode this same CDR3. The chain couples TRBV7-9 to TRBJ2-1, with 10 nucleotides matching TRBD2. CDR1 is SEHNR, CDR2 FQNEAQ, per germline (reference sequence). After removal of 2 bases from V and 8 bases from J, the junction contained 6 bases not matched to a gene. The CDR3 extends over 15 amino acids. The chain's CDR3 is CASSLRGTSVHEQFF. The covered CDR3 bases are TGTGCCAGCAGCTTAAGGGGGACTAGCGTCCATGAG. The variable domain in full, completed from reference TRBV7-9 and TRBJ2-1, reads DTGVSQNPRHKITKRGQNVTFRCDPISEHNRLYWYRQTLGQGPEFLTYFQNEAQLEKSRLLSDRFSAERPKGSFSTLEIQRTEQGDSAMYLCASSLRGTSVHEQFFGPGTRLTVL.

This clone showed up many times. The CDR3 spells CASSPDRGPILPQHF. The covered CDR3 bases are TGTGCCAGCTCACCCGACAGGGGACCCATTTTGCCC. This chain joins TRBV18 and TRBJ1-5; 8 bases map to TRBD1. The sequence runs out 3 residues before the end of the CDR3; the remainder is reconstructed from the germline J gene. Looked up from germline, CDR1 is KGHSH and CDR2 is LQKENI. The CDR3 runs to 15 residues. V gave up 3 bases and J gave up 9 bases; unmatched junction bases: 10. The variable domain in full, with the rest retrieved from reference TRBV18 and TRBJ1-5, is NAGVMQNPRHLVRRRGQEARLRCSPMKGHSHVYWYRQLPEEGLKFMVYLQKENIIDESGMPKERFSAEFPKEGPSILRIQQVVRGDSAAYFCASSPDRGPILPQHFGDGTRLSIL.

This clone has more than one count but fewer than ten. The CDR3 is cut off 3 residues early in the read; its end comes from the germline J gene. The chain combines TRBV19 with TRBJ1-2; 9 positions agree with TRBD1. This CDR3 contains 16 residues. The V and J ends lost 10 bases and 4 bases, in that order; junction bases with no gene match: 16. The V gene's germline CDR1 is LNHDA and CDR2 SQIVND (reference sequence). CDR3 DNA, as far as it was read: TGTGCCACAGGACGGGACAGGGAAAGTACCTTCTATGGC. This encodes CATGRDRESTFYG. The CDR3 reads in full as CATGRDRESTFYGYTF. The complete variable domain, with remaining parts taken from reference TRBV19 and TRBJ1-2, reads DGGITQSPKYLFRKEGQNVTLSCEQNLNHDAMYWYRQDPGQGLRLIYYSQIVNDFQKGDIAEGYSVSREKKESFPLTVTSAQKNPTAFYLCATGRDRESTFYGYTFGSGTRLTVV.

About this clone itself: Read sequence stops 3 residues before the CDR3 end, and the germline J gene provides the missing end. The chain has TRBV13 and TRBJ2-5; D is uncertain. V shed 2 bases and J shed 4 bases, with 11 bases lying between them. The CDR3 has 14 amino acids. Germline V gene lookup returns CDR1 PRHDT and CDR2 FYEKMQ (reference sequence). The CDR3 bases that were read are TGTGCCAGCAGCTTACCCAGTGAGAGAGAGACC. This encodes CASSLPSERET. The CDR3 in its entirety is CASSLPSERETQYF. The full variable domain, its missing parts supplied by reference TRBV13 and TRBJ2-5, is AAGVIQSPRHLIKEKRETATLKCYPIPRHDTVYWYQQGPGQDPQFLISFYEKMQSDKGSIPDRFSAQQFSDYHSELNMSSLELGDSALYFCASSLPSERETQYFGPGTRLLVL.

This clone was seen many times. The read ends 3 residues before the CDR3 terminus; that terminus is restored from the germline J gene. The V gene is TRBV12-3 or TRBV12-4, the J gene TRBJ2-5; a possible D gene is TRBD2 (5 bases). The CDR3 sequence is 15 residues long. V was shortened by 5 bases and J by 4 bases, with 17 bases between the two germline ends. CDR3 protein: CASSRRGSLGETQYF. CDR3 DNA, as far as it was read: TGTGCCAGCAGTCGACGGGGTAGCCTCGGAGAGACC.

In this sample, this clone turned up a few times. The CDR3 end is not reached by the read, which stops 3 residues before it; the germline J gene fills it in. This chain connects TRBV30 to TRBJ2-3, with 7 bases aligning to TRBD2. Trimming removed 5 bases from V and 1 base from J; junction bases left unmatched: 0. Per germline, CDR1 GTSNPN and CDR2 SVGIG (reference sequence). CDR3 length: 12 amino acids. Here the CDR3 reads CAWAGGTDTQYF. The CDR3 DNA, read in part, is TGTGCCTGGGCGGGGGGCACAGATACG. The full variable domain, in which reference TRBV30 and TRBJ2-3 provide the parts outside the CDR3, is SQTIHQWPATLVQPVGSPLSLECTVEGTSNPNLYWYRQAAGRGLQLLFYSVGIGQISSEVPQNLSASRPQDRQFILSSKKLLLSDSGFYLCAWAGGTDTQYFGPGTRLTVL.

The part of the CDR3 DNA that was read is TGTGCCAGCTCACCACCGGACAGGTCCCACTATGGGGTTCTTTACAATGAG. It yields the protein CASSPPDRSHYGVLYNE. The whole CDR3 protein is CASSPPDRSHYGVLYNEQFF. This sequence joins TRBV18 and TRBJ2-1, with 7 bases lining up with TRBD1. The CDR3 end lies 3 residues beyond the end of the read and is filled in from the germline J gene. The CDR3 totals 20 residues. CDR1 and CDR2 from the germline V gene are KGHSH and LQKENI. V gave up 0 bases and J gave up 4 bases; unmatched junction bases: 18.

The DNA read from the CDR3 is TGTGCCAGCAGTCGCGGGACAGTGCCCACCTACGAG. This codes for CASSRGTVPTYE. The whole CDR3 sequence is CASSRGTVPTYEQYF. V gene TRBV2 combines with J gene TRBJ2-7, with D perhaps matching TRBD1 (7 bases). Sequencing ends 3 residues short of the CDR3 end; the germline J gene provides the rest. Germline CDR1 is SNHLY and CDR2 is FYNNEI. This CDR3 is built from 15 residues. The V end was cut by 5 bases, the J end by 2 bases, with 16 bases between.

This clone turned up a few times. The read gets to within 3 residues of the CDR3 end, and the germline J gene fills in the rest. The chain is built from TRBV18 and TRBJ2-2, with no clear D. The V gene lost 3 bases and the J gene lost 1 base, with 9 bases spanning the gap. The CDR3 totals 15 residues. CDR1 KGHSH and CDR2 LQKENI come from the germline V gene. The part of the CDR3 DNA that was read is TGTGCCAGCTCACCGATAAAGCAGAACACCGGGGAG. Its translation: CASSPIKQNTGE. The CDR3, in full, reads CASSPIKQNTGELFF.

Turning to this clone: The read ends 3 residues shy of where the CDR3 ends; the end is completed using the germline J gene. The J gene is TRBJ2-3, the V gene TRBV6-2 or TRBV6-3; D perhaps matches TRBD1 (6 bases). The CDR3 is 16 amino acids. Germline V CDR1 and CDR2: MNHEY, SVGEGT. Trimming removed 6 bases from V and 0 bases from J, with 16 bases in between. CDR3 region: CASRTGQPPSTDTQYF. CDR3 bases read: TGTGCCAGCAGAACCGGACAGCCTCCTAGCACAGATACG.

As regards this clone: The DNA ends 3 residues before the CDR3 does, and the rest of the CDR3 is filled in from the germline J gene. The rearrangement uses TRBV5-1 and TRBJ2-4, with 15 bases lining up with TRBD2. The CDR3 has 17 residues. V was pared by 3 bases and J by 7 bases, with 8 bases of the junction left unmatched. Germline V gene lookup returns CDR1 SGHRS and CDR2 YFSETQ. CDR3 sequence: CASSSGLAGGRWNIQYF. CDR3 DNA (partial): TGCGCCAGCAGCTCCGGACTAGCGGGGGGGCGGTGGAACATT.

The chain's CDR3 is CASSVGGGPSSYEQYF. The part of the CDR3 DNA that was read is TGTGCCAGCAGCGTAGGCGGGGGCCCAAGCTCCTACGAG. V is TRBV7-6 and J is TRBJ2-7; the D gene is possibly TRBD2 (7 bases). The read halts 3 residues ahead of the CDR3 end, with the missing end drawn from the germline J gene. V was shortened by 5 bases and J by 0 bases, with 17 bases between the two germline ends. The CDR3 contains 16 residues. The germline CDR1 and CDR2 sequences are SGHVS and FNYEAQ.

In this sample, this clone is medium-sized. The read is 3 residues too short to cover the CDR3 end, so that end is filled in from the germline J gene. The rearrangement joins TRBV10-3 to TRBJ2-1, with 7 bases identical to TRBD1. Trimming took 6 bases from V and 7 from J; bases not matched to a gene: 3. CDR1 and CDR2 from the germline V gene are ENHRY and SYGVKD. The CDR3 extends over 12 amino acids. The sequenced part of the CDR3 DNA is TGTGCCATCAGGACAGGGACGAATGAG. It translates to CAIRTGTNE. The complete CDR3 sequence is CAIRTGTNEQFF.

Turning to this clone: The CDR3 end lies 3 residues beyond the end of the read and is filled in from the germline J gene. The rearrangement links TRBV5-1 to TRBJ2-5; 8 positions match TRBD2. The CDR3 loop spans 16 amino acids. Germline CDR1 SGHRS, CDR2 YFSETQ. With 2 bases clipped from V and 4 bases from J, the junction kept 10 bases outside the gene matches. CDR3 region: CASSFGSGGEGETQYF. CDR3 bases read: TGCGCCAGCAGCTTCGGAAGCGGGGGCGAAGGAGAGACC.

This clone has ten or more counts. The CDR3 end lies 3 residues beyond the end of the read and is filled in from the germline J gene. The J gene is TRBJ1-1, the V gene TRBV19, with 7 bases identical to TRBD1. The CDR3 contains 17 residues. Germline values: CDR1 LNHDA, CDR2 SQIVND (reference sequence). Trimming cost V 8 bases and J 4 bases; bases outside gene matches: 19. The sequenced part of the CDR3 DNA is TGTGCCAGTCAATTGGGGGACAGAACCCTTATGCCCACTGAA. Amino acids: CASQLGDRTLMPTE. The entire CDR3 sequence reads CASQLGDRTLMPTEAFF.

This clone occurred a few times. Sequencing ends 3 residues short of the CDR3 end; the germline J gene provides the rest. The chain employs TRBV20-1 and TRBJ1-1, with 7 bases fitting TRBD1. The CDR3 length is 14 residues. Germline CDR1 reads DFQATT; CDR2 reads SNEGSKA (reference sequence). Trimming removed 6 bases from V and 5 bases from J; junction bases left unmatched: 12. The CDR3: CSAGGPGGRTEAFF. CDR3 DNA, as far as it was read: TGCAGTGCGGGCGGGCCAGGGGGTCGGACTGAA.

This clone was counted many times. Read coverage stops 3 residues before the CDR3 terminus; the germline J gene supplies the remainder. The V and J genes are TRBV7-2 and TRBJ2-7, with TRBD1 identical over 8 bases. V lost 7 bases, J lost 1 base, and 6 bases stayed unmatched. Germline V lookup: CDR1 SGHTA, CDR2 FQGNSA. The CDR3 runs 14 residues. Incomplete CDR3 DNA: TGTGCCAGCACCTACGGACAGGGATCCTACGAG. It translates to CASTYGQGSYE. The entire CDR3 protein is CASTYGQGSYEQYF.